The 10 T cell receptor beta chains presented below share a single source sample, sequenced in a study of Ad26.COV2.S vaccination and SARS-CoV-2 variants. Only in-frame clones appear in the TCRdb table, and some are missing; sequencing was by immunoSEQ multiplex PCR. This repertoire shows over 110,000 clones, 86% found once; its top ten account for 4.5% to 6%. The sequences come from peripheral blood, collected after recovery from COVID-19. Every receptor here comes from a human donor who had recovered from COVID-19.

The rearrangement joins TRBV5-5 to TRBJ2-3; 14 bases are shared with TRBD2. The CDR3 contains 17 residues. V shed 7 bases and J 6 bases; nucleotides not matched to a gene: 13. CDR1 and CDR2 (germline): SGHKS, YYEKEE (reference sequence). CDR3 amino acids: CASLDLTGTSGGDTQYF. In DNA, the CDR3 is TGTGCCAGCCTGGATCTTACCGGGACTAGCGGGGGTGATACGCAGTATTTT.

This chain connects TRBV6-1 to TRBJ2-7; no clear D gene. V dropped 3 bases and J dropped 2 bases, with 20 bases sitting between them. Germline values: CDR1 MNHNS, CDR2 SASEGT. The CDR3 sequence is 17 residues long. The CDR3 DNA reads TGTGCCAGCAGTGAGGGCATGGGTCCCCCTTTGACCTACGAGCAGTACTTC. It yields the protein CASSEGMGPPLTYEQYF.

A few counts support this clone. The chain uses TRBV7-9 and TRBJ2-3; the D gene is possibly TRBD2 (5 bases). CDR1 and CDR2 (germline): SEHNR, FQNEAQ (reference sequence). Trimming pared 4 bases from V and 4 bases from J, leaving 15 bases between. This CDR3 has 15 amino acids. The CDR3 protein is CASSSGFGVADTQYF. The DNA for the CDR3 is TGTGCCAGCAGCTCCGGATTCGGGGTGGCAGATACGCAGTATTTT.

This chain connects TRBV5-6 to TRBJ1-3; D remains unclear. V was shortened by 3 bases and J by 0 bases, with 13 bases between the two germline ends. The CDR3 is 16 amino acids. Germline assignment: CDR1 SGHDT and CDR2 YYEEEE. In nucleotides, the CDR3 is TGTGCCAGCAGCTCCCGAAAACATGACTCTGGAAACACCATATATTTT. Its translation: CASSSRKHDSGNTIYF.

The chain couples TRBV2 to TRBJ2-2; no definite D call. Germline V gene lookup returns CDR1 SNHLY and CDR2 FYNNEI. V was pared by 6 bases and J by 1 base, with 3 bases between. The CDR3 is made up of 12 amino acids. The CDR3 bases are TGTGCCAGCAGCCGGAACACCGGGGAGCTGTTTTTT. Protein: CASSRNTGELFF.

The rearrangement uses TRBV6-5 and TRBJ1-3; perhaps TRBD1 as D (5 bases). The V end was cut by 4 bases, the J end by 4 bases, with 11 bases between. The CDR3 is 14 residues long. The germline gives CDR1 MNHEY, CDR2 SVGAGI. As DNA, the CDR3 is TGTGCCAGCAGTTTGAAGGGGCCGGGAAACACCATATATTTT. It translates to CASSLKGPGNTIYF.

The CDR3 is CASSPLRQGETEAFF. CDR3 in DNA: TGTGCCAGCTCACCACTTCGACAGGGCGAGACTGAAGCTTTCTTT. V and J are TRBV18 and TRBJ1-1; 7 bases fit TRBD1. With 1 base clipped from V and 5 bases from J, the junction kept 7 bases outside the gene matches. From germline, CDR1 is KGHSH and CDR2 LQKENI. This CDR3 spans 15 amino acids.

V is TRBV4-3 and J is TRBJ2-1; unclear D gene. This CDR3 is built from 17 residues. Trimming took 0 bases from V and 0 from J, leaving 12 bases between them. From germline, CDR1 is LGHNA and CDR2 YSLEER. Here the CDR3 reads CASSQEGGHYSYNEQFF. DNA of the CDR3: TGCGCCAGCAGCCAAGAGGGTGGGCACTACTCCTACAATGAGCAGTTCTTC.

V gene TRBV19 combines with J gene TRBJ2-3; TRBD2 aligns across 9 bases. This CDR3 has 14 residues. Germline CDR1 reads LNHDA; CDR2 reads SQIVND (reference sequence). V lost 7 bases to trimming and J lost 0 bases; unmatched junction nucleotides: 2. Here the CDR3 reads CASKTSGSTDTQYF. The CDR3 coding sequence is TGTGCCAGTAAGACTAGCGGTAGCACAGATACGCAGTATTTT.

The DNA of the CDR3 is TGTGCCAGCAGCCCACAGGGCAGGGGGATGAACACTGAAGCTTTCTTT. Translating gives CASSPQGRGMNTEAFF. This chain links TRBV11-2 with TRBJ1-1; 7 nucleotides align to TRBD1. CDR3 length: 16 amino acids. In germline, CDR1 is SGHAT, CDR2 FQNNGV. Germline trimming cut 5 bases from V and 0 bases from J; bases unmatched to any gene: 9.